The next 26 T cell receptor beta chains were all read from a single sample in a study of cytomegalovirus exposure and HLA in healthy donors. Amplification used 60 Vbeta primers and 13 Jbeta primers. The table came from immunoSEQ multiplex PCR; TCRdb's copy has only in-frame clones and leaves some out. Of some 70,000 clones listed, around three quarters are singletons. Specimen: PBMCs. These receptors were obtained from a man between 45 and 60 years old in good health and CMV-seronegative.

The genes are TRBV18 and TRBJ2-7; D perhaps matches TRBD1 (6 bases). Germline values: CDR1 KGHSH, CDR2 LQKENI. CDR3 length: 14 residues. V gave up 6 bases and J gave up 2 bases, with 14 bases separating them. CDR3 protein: CASSLTGLAYEQYF. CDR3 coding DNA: TGTGCCAGCTCGCTCACAGGGCTCGCCTACGAGCAGTACTTC.

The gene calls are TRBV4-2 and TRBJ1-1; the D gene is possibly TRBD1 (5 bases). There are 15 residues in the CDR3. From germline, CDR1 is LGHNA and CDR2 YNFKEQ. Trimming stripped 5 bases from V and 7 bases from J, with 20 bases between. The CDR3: CASSDLSLQGYEAFF. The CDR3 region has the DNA TGTGCCAGCAGCGATCTTAGTCTGCAGGGATATGAAGCTTTCTTT.

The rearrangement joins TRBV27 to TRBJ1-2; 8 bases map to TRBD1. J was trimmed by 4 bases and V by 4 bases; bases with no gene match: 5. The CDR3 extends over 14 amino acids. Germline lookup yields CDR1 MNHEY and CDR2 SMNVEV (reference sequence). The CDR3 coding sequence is TGTGCCAGCAGTTCCGACAGGGGATTCTATGGCTACACCTTC. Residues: CASSSDRGFYGYTF.

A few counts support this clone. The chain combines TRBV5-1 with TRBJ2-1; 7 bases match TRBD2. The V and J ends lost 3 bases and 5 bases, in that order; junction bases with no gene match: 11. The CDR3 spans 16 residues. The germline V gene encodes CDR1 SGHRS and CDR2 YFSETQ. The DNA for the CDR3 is TGCGCCAGCAGCTCGGCCGAGGGACTAATAAACAATGAGCAGTTCTTC. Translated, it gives CASSSAEGLINNEQFF.

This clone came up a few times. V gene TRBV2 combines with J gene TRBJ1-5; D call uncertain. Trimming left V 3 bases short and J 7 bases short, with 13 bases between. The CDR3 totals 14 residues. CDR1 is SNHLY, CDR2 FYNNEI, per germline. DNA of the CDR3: TGTGCCAGCAGTGAGAGGGCAGTCGAGCAGCCCCAGCATTTT. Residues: CASSERAVEQPQHF.

CDR3 in amino acids: CASSRGQGPYNEQFF. The CDR3 region has the DNA TGTGCCAGCAGTAGGGGACAGGGTCCCTACAATGAGCAGTTCTTC. The J gene is TRBJ2-1, the V gene TRBV6-5, with 9 bases that match TRBD1. Looked up from germline, CDR1 is MNHEY and CDR2 is SVGAGI. After removal of 5 bases from V and 2 bases from J, the junction contained 4 bases not matched to a gene. CDR3 length: 15 residues.

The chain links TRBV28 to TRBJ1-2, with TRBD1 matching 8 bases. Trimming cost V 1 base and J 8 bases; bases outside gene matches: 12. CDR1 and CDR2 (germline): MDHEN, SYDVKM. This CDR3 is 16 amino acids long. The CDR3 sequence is CASSLYLGQGLKGYTF. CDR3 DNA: TGTGCCAGCAGTTTATACCTTGGACAGGGTCTTAAGGGCTACACCTTC.

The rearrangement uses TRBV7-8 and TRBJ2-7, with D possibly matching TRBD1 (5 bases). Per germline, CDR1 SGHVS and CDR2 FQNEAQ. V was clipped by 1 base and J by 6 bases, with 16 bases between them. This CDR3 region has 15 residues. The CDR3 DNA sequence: TGTGCCAGCAGCTTAGAAGGCAGGGCACGAGGCGAGCAGTACTTC. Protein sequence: CASSLEGRARGEQYF.

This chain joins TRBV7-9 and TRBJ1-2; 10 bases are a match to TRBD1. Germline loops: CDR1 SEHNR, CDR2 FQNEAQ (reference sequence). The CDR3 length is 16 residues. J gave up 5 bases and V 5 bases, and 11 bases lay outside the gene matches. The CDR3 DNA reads TGTGCCAGCAGCACCACCGGGACAGGGGACGCATATGGCTACACCTTC. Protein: CASSTTGTGDAYGYTF.

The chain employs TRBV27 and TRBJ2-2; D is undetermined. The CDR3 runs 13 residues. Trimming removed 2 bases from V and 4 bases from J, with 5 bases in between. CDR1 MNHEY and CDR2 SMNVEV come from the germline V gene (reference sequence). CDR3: CASSLQITGELFF. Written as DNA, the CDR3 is TGTGCCAGCAGTTTACAGATCACCGGGGAGCTGTTTTTT.

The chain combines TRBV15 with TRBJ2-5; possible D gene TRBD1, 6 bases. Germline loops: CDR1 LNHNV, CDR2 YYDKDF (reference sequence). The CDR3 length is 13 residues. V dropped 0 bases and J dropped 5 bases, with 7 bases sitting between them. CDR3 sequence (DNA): TGTGCCACCAGCAGAGATCAGGGGGAGACCCAGTACTTC. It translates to CATSRDQGETQYF.

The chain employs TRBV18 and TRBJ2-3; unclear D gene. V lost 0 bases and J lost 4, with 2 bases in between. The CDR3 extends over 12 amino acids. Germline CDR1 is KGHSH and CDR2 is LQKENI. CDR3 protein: CASSPPADTQYF. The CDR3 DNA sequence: TGTGCCAGCTCACCACCCGCAGATACGCAGTATTTT. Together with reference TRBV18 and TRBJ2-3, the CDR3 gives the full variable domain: NAGVMQNPRHLVRRRGQEARLRCSPMKGHSHVYWYRQLPEEGLKFMVYLQKENIIDESGMPKERFSAEFPKEGPSILRIQQVVRGDSAAYFCASSPPADTQYFGPGTRLTVL.

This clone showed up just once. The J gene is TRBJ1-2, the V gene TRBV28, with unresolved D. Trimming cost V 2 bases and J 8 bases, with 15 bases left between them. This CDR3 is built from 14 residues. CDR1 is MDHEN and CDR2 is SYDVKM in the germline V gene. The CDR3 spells CASSLIQSAWGYTF. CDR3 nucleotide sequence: TGTGCCAGCAGTTTAATACAGTCCGCTTGGGGCTACACCTTC.

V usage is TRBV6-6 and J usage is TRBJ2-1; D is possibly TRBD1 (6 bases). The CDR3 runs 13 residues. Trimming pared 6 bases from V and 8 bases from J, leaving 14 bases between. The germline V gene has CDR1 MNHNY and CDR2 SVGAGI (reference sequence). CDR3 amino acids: CASSPLGQYEQFF. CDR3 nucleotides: TGTGCCAGCAGCCCCCTCGGACAGTATGAGCAGTTCTTC.

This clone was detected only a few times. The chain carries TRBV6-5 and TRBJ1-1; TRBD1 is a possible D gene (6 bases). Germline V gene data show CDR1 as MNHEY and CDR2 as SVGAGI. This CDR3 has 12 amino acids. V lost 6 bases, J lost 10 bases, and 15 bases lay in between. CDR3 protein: CASSLGGRGAFF. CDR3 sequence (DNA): TGTGCCAGCAGCCTAGGGGGTCGTGGAGCTTTCTTT.

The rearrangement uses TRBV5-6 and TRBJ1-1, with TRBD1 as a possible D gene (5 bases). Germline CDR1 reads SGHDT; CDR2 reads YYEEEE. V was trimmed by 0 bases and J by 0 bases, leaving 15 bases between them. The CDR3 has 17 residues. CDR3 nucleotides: TGTGCCAGCAGCTTGGAAGCAGGGTACAACATGAACACTGAAGCTTTCTTT. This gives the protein CASSLEAGYNMNTEAFF.

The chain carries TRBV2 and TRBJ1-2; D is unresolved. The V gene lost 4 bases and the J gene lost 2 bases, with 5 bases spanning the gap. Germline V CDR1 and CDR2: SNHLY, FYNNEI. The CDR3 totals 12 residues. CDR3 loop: CASSVTNYGYTF. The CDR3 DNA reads TGTGCCAGCAGTGTAACAAACTATGGCTACACCTTC.

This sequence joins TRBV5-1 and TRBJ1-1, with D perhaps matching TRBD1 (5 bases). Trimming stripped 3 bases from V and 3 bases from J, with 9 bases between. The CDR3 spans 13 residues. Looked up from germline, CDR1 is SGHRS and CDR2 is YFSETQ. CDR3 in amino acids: CASSSQEYTEAFF. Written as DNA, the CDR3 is TGCGCCAGCAGCTCACAGGAGTACACTGAAGCTTTCTTT.

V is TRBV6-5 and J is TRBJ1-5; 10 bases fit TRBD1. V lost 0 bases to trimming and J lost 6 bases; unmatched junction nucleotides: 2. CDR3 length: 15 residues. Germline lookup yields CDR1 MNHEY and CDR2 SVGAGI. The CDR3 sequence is CASSYSRTGGQPQHF. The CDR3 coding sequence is TGTGCCAGCAGTTACTCGCGGACAGGGGGTCAGCCCCAGCATTTT.

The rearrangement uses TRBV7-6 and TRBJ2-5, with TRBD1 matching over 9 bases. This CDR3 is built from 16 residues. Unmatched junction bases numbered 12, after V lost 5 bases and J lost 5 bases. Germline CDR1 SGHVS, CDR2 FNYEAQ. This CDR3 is CASSLLQGAEGETQYF. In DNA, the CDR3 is TGTGCCAGCAGCCTACTACAGGGGGCAGAGGGGGAGACCCAGTACTTC. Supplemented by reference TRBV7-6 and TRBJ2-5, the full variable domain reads GAGVSQSPRYKVTKRGQDVALRCDPISGHVSLYWYRQALGQGPEFLTYFNYEAQQDKSGLPNDRFSAERPEGSISTLTIQRTEQRDSAMYRCASSLLQGAEGETQYFGPGTRLLVL.

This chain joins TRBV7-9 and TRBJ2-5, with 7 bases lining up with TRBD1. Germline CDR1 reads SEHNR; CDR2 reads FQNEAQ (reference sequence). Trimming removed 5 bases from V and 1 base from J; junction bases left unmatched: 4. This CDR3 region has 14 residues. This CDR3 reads CASSPGTAQETQYF. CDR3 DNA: TGTGCCAGCAGCCCCGGGACAGCCCAAGAGACCCAGTACTTC.

The CDR3 DNA sequence: TGTGCCTGGAGCTCTACAGGGGCTTCGGGTCAGCCCCAGCATTTT. Protein product: CAWSSTGASGQPQHF. This chain uses TRBV30 with TRBJ1-5, with TRBD1 matching over 7 bases. The CDR3 contains 15 residues. Looked up from germline, CDR1 is GTSNPN and CDR2 is SVGIG (reference sequence). Trimming at V came to 3 bases and at J to 6 bases, leaving 11 bases not matched to a gene.

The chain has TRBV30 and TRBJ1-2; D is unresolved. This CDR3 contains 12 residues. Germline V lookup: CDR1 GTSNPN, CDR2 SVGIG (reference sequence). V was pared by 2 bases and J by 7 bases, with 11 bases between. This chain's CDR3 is CAWSSERAGYTF. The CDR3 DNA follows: TGTGCCTGGAGTAGCGAGAGGGCTGGCTACACCTTC.

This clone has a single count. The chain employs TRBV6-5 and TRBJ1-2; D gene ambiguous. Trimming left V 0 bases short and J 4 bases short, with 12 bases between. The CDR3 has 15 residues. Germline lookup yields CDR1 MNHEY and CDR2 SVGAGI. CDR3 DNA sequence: TGTGCCAGCAGTTACTCGACTCTCGGAGTCTATGGCTACACCTTC. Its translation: CASSYSTLGVYGYTF.

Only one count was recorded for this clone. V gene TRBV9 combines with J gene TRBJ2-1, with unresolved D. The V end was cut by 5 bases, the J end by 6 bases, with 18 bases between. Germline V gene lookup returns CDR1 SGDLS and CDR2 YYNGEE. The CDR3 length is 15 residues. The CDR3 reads CASRVLGSRRNEQFF. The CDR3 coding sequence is TGTGCCAGCAGGGTCCTCGGGTCCCGCCGCAATGAGCAGTTCTTC.

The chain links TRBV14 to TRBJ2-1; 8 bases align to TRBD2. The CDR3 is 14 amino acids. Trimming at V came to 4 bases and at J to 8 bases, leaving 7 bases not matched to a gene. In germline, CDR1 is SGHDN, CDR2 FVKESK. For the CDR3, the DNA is TGTGCCAGCAGCCCGTTAGCGGGATTGTATGAGCAGTTCTTC. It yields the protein CASSPLAGLYEQFF.